These T cell receptor beta chains were read from a single sample in a study of regulatory T cells in long-lasting Graves disease. MiXCR, run by TCRdb on the multiplex PCR reads, gives a single entry per CDR3 protein. The sample includes roughly 700,000 distinct CDR3 sequences, about 30% of them seen just once. The sample in question was peripheral blood mononuclear cells (PBMCs), obtained when the disease was refractory, from a patient treated with antithyroid drugs. The receptor set was obtained from a female donor with Graves disease. Each CDR3 is given with its conserved first and last residue.

cdr3_length v_call cdr3_aa
18 TRBV2 CASSEVGLAAVTSYEQYF
16 TRBV7-2 CASSSGTAGLNEKLFF
15 TRBV6-1 CASRMGGGGNQPQHF
11 TRBV30 CAWRGGAEAFF
14 TRBV5-6 CASSLAESSSGYTF
12 TRBV28 CASSPLPTEAFF
13 TRBV6-1 CASISGRIYEQYF
13 TRBV7-9 CASSSRTGHGYTF
11 TRBV30 CAWGGDREAFF
16 TRBV6-2/TRBV6-3 CASSYRQGSQRWPQHF
15 TRBV2 CASLEGGLGNQPQHF
15 TRBV20-1 CSASPPSDSNQPQHF
14 TRBV6-1 CASSRSANSYEQYF
20 TRBV3-1 CASSQDQSGMNFRSDYGYTF
14 TRBV29-1 CSVGTRAGTDTQYF
14 TRBV30 CAWSVAATYNEQFF
12 TRBV28 CASSLNRGEQFF
13 TRBV29-1 CSAQVRGPEGYTF
16 TRBV27 CASSLSVAGGSLEQYF
13 TRBV11-2 CASTNRGLNEQFF
14 TRBV6-2/TRBV6-3 CASSYSDPGNTIYF
14 TRBV9 CASSPKTGSYEQYF
15 TRBV7-2 CASSYSGPGGTEAFF
14 TRBV5-6 CASSVGVLDYGYTF
16 TRBV6-1 CASSVRAGGGNQPQHF